The present entry profiles one T cell receptor beta chain with its context. Its target antigen remains unknown. Qualities for individual bases were not recorded, and no much larger clone is one base off. At the junction V is shortened by 2 bases and J by 3 bases, with 9 bases in between. The germline V gene specifies SGDLS as CDR1 and YYNGEE as CDR2. There are 14 amino acids in the CDR3, from cysteine to phenylalanine inclusive. Only the CDR3 region is kept as DNA, spanning 42 bases read in frame from base 1. TCRbeta CDR3 regions were sequenced with the immunoSEQ Assay. After extraction, genomic DNA underwent amplification by bias-controlled multiplex PCR, followed by high-throughput sequencing. As for the original processing: To quantify the absolute abundance of every unique TCRbeta CDR3 region, sequences were collapsed and filtered. T cell fraction was estimated by normalizing TCRbeta template counts to usable DNA, with usable DNA measured through amplification of reference genes found in all nucleated cells. Repertoire TCRs were annotated as SARS-CoV-2-specific by exact matching of V gene, CDR3 amino acid sequence and J gene to a known reactive TCR set. MIRA supplied the reference SARS-CoV-2 TCR set, which was filtered for enrichment in COVID-19-positive ImmuneCODE repertoires so that public or cross-reactive TCRs were removed. Drawing on the MIRA antigens, annotated TCRs were analysed further at the level of specific ORF or position within ORF. Breadth was defined as annotated unique rearrangements over total unique productive rearrangements; depth was the summed frequency of those rearrangements. TCR breadth was compared between groups using two-sided Wilcoxon rank-sum tests. In TCRdb, the immuneACCESS table is reduced to in-frame sequences with V and J assigned. These tables do not hold every clone; where another copy was compared, an unresolved V gene accounts for under half, and the others remain unexplained. V and J calls plus clone size are reproduced from that table; the DNA served to infer D and trimming. For this sample there are about 680,000 clones; 89% appear just once. The biggest ten clones account for around 1.5% of the sample.

This entry belongs to a study of Ad26.COV2.S vaccination and SARS-CoV-2 variants (dated by TCRdb to the early 2020s). Some background on the complete study: Donors in the vaccine arm were drawn from COV1001, a multicentre, randomized, double-blind, placebo-controlled phase I-IIa trial testing Ad26.COV2.S in healthy adults. Ad26.COV2.S was administered intramuscularly at 5 x 10^10 or 1 x 10^11 viral particles, either as a single shot or as two shots given 56 days apart. TCRbeta repertoire sequencing served as the tool for gauging how specific and how broad the SARS-CoV-2-reactive T cell receptors were following Ad26.COV2.S vaccination. The TCR-sequenced set comprised around 30 samples: around 20 Ad26.COV2.S vaccine recipients, 5 placebo recipients and 8 SARS-CoV-2 convalescent individuals. Trial participants were randomized into five groups of five: low-dose or high-dose Ad26.COV2.S given once or twice, or placebo on both occasions. Throughout the experiments and outcome assessment, investigators stayed blinded to trial group allocation. Study-wide findings and limitations: The authors noted that total T cell responses may have been underestimated by the TCR breadth and depth analyses. Higher spike-specific TCR breadth was observed in Ad26.COV2.S recipients than in placebo recipients (P = 0.0014). The study lacked the statistical power to compare responses across vaccine doses or regimens. Non-spike TCR breadth was comparable between vaccine and placebo recipients, consistent with the vaccine containing only spike. After vaccination, spike-specific CD8+ and CD4+ T cell responses were reported to show substantial breadth.

The sample's treatment or condition label, in plain terms: roughly 18 received Ad26.COV2.S at low or high dose, single or two shots; 5 received placebo; per-sample allocation not given. For vaccine and placebo recipients, the sequenced repertoires came from samples collected on day 63 after the first injection. In Cohort 1b, around 23 adults aged 18-55 years were enrolled at a single site in Boston, USA, between 29 July and 7 August 2020. As a vaccine, Ad26.COV2.S was a replication-incompetent adenovirus type 26 vector that expressed a prefusion-stabilized SARS-CoV-2 spike protein derived from the original Wuhan strain.

The sample consisted of peripheral blood, taken in a trial of Ad26.COV2.S vaccine versus placebo. The receptor was derived from a person aged 18-65 years who received the Ad26.COV2.S COVID-19 vaccine or a placebo. Recombination joined TRBV9 with TRBJ2-1, with TRBD1 tentatively as D gene (5 bases match). The CDR3 here reads CASSVDTDYNEQFF. The DNA is TGTGCCAGCAGCGTGGACACAGACTACAATGAGCAGTTCTTC.